A selection of T cell receptor beta chains follows, all from one sample in a study of blood T cell repertoires in COVID-19. The repertoire was sequenced with immunoSEQ multiplex PCR; TCRdb's copy has only in-frame clones and lacks some. The table includes approximately 50,000 clones, roughly 83% detected once. The sample was peripheral blood. Source of these receptors: a man aged 65-85 years with active COVID-19. The CDR3 runs from the conserved cysteine through the conserved F or W. The order of the fields is CDR3 length, V gene, clone size, D gene, J gene, CDR3 protein, CDR3 DNA. D genes are given only for firm matches. The listing skips clone size in some rows; elsewhere it reads once, few, many or a size class.

>13|TRBV7-3|few|TRBD1|TRBJ1-6
CASSLQGNSPLHF
TGTGCCAGCAGCCTACAGGGGAACTCACCCCTCCACTTT
>14|TRBV27|.|TRBD2|TRBJ2-3
CASSFSGRADTQYF
TGTGCCAGCAGTTTTAGCGGGAGGGCAGATACGCAGTATTTT
>14|TRBV4-3|.|TRBD2|TRBJ2-1
CASSQWTSLNEQFF
TGCGCCAGCAGCCAATGGACTAGCTTGAATGAGCAGTTCTTC
>12|TRBV30|.|.|TRBJ1-1
CAWSPRQDEAFF
TGTGCCTGGAGCCCAAGGCAGGATGAAGCTTTCTTT
>14|TRBV5-4|.|TRBD1|TRBJ1-2
CASSSGTGVGGYTF
TGTGCCAGCAGCTCCGGGACAGGGGTAGGTGGCTACACCTTC
>12|TRBV12-3/TRBV12-4|once|.|TRBJ1-1
CASSQLKSEAFF
TGTGCCAGCAGCCAACTAAAGTCTGAAGCTTTCTTT
>15|TRBV4-1|medium-sized|TRBD1|TRBJ1-1
CASSQGAGGNTEAFF
TGCGCCAGCAGCCAAGGGGCAGGGGGCAACACTGAAGCTTTCTTT
>17|TRBV9|.|TRBD1|TRBJ2-2
CASSRSPGQTNTGELFF
TGTGCCAGCAGCCGAAGCCCGGGACAGACGAACACCGGGGAGCTGTTTTTT
>16|TRBV4-2|once|TRBD2|TRBJ2-5
CASSLGTSGNQETQYF
TGTGCCAGCAGCCTGGGGACTAGCGGGAACCAAGAGACCCAGTACTTC
>13|TRBV11-2|.|.|TRBJ1-1
CASSNRLNTEAFF
TGTGCCAGCAGCAACAGGCTGAACACTGAAGCTTTCTTT